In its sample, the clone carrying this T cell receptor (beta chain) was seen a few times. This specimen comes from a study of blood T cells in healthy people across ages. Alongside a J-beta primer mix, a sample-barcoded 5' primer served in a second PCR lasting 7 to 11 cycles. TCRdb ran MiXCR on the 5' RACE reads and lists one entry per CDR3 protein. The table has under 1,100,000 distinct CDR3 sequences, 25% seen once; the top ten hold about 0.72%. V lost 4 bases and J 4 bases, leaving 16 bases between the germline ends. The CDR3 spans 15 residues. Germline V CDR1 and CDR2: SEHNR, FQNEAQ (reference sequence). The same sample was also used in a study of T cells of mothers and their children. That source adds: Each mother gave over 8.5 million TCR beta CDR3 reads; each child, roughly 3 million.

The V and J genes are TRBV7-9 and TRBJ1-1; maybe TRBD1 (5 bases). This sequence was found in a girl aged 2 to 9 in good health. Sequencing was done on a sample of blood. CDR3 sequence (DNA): TGTGCCAGCAGCTCCCCCCTCACAGGTTTCACTGAAGCTTTCTTT. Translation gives CASSSPLTGFTEAFF.